This TCR beta chain comes out of a study of T cells in Graves' hyperthyroidism and ophthalmopathy (dated by TCRdb to the late 2010s). Regarding the research as a whole: A discovery cohort of about a hundred patients, roughly 40 with Graves' ophthalmopathy and more than 55 with stable Graves' hyperthyroidism, was used to find distinguishing TCR V-J signatures. After blood sampling, hyperthyroidism patients were treated with methimazole at a starting dose of 30 mg daily, and ophthalmopathy patients were treated with high-dose intravenous methylprednisolone. The roughly 91 discovery patients were randomly divided into training and test sets at a 7:3 ratio. In addition, the study compared T-cell repertoires in thyroid tissue and in blood from several Graves' hyperthyroidism patients. The paper describes TCR Vbeta CDR3 sequencing of some 130 peripheral blood samples, made up of 43 ophthalmopathy patients, around 78 hyperthyroidism patients and 17 progressor patients. Prospective prediction of ophthalmopathy was tested in an independent validation cohort consisting of about 19 hyperthyroidism patients and approximately 16 patients who later progressed to ophthalmopathy. Broad study findings and their caveats: Blood samples also contained most of the expanded thyroid clonotypes (frequency above 0.001), which suggests that blood repertoires may reflect thyroid immune responses. In validation, the model predicted progression to ophthalmopathy a median of about 6 months before onset, with roughly 70% sensitivity and 72.22% specificity. A 13 V-J signature model separated ophthalmopathy from stable hyperthyroidism, with 87.88% sensitivity and 81.08% specificity in cross-validation and 80%/75% in testing. No statistical method was used to set the sample size in advance, and investigators knew the group allocation.

From a lookup of the germline V gene (reference sequence), CDR1 and CDR2 are SEHNR and FQNEAQ. Including both end residues, the CDR3 is 10 amino acids long. The TCR beta CDR3 regions were amplified from the RNA transcripts. A first-round RT-PCR of the TCR CDR3 used the HTBI primer set with the Qiagen OneStep RT-PCR kit. The libraries were constructed in a second round of multiplex PCR and then size-selected and purified. The libraries were sequenced on an Illumina HiSeq2000 using paired-end 100 bp reads. As for the authors' bioinformatics: SOAPnuke was used to process the raw data, throwing out any read that contained adapters or uncalled bases, had a mean Phred below 15, or lacked an exact constant-primer or identifier match. High-quality paired reads were merged using COPE v1.2.5, and each unique nucleotide sequence was defined as a clonotype. Clonotypes were aligned to IMGT TRBV, TRBD and TRBJ reference segments using MiTCR v1.1. The analysis was restricted to V-J combinations with a frequency above 0.0001, which together covered roughly 99% of the repertoires. A TCS score was defined as the ratio of F50 (clonal expansion) to E x V (chaos), with BLOSUM62-based TCRdist applied between CDR3 peptides within each V-J. Welch's t-statistics and random forest reduced 514 V-J features to under 15, which were used in a naive Bayes classifier (R e1071). Thyroid-blood repertoire similarity was quantified with the Morisita-Horn index. TCRdb handled the public reads itself, with Q25 trimming in fastp and clone calling in MiXCR, and kept productive beta chains. Duplicate CDR3 protein sequences are folded into a single record with the most common DNA and genes. The V and J calls shown here were made by TCRdb, not taken from the authors' results. The sample data list 450,000 to 700,000 distinct CDR3 sequences, and approximately 44% of these were observed just once. In total, the top ten clones hold around 8% of the sample.

Graves' hyperthyroidism was defined as stable when no progression to ophthalmopathy occurred over 18 months of follow-up. The hyperthyroidism patients were between 18 and 65 years old and newly diagnosed, with a disease duration of less than 2 months. Patients with uncontrolled infections, other autoimmune diseases, pregnancy or lactation were excluded. Clinical symptoms, serum thyroxine and TRAb, thyroid ultrasound, and orbital computed tomography formed the basis for the diagnoses. Total RNA was extracted using Trizol reagent, and RNA quality was assessed on an Agilent 2100 Bioanalyzer. A note on this clonotype: Its antigen is currently not known. The CDR3 carries no conserved terminal phenylalanine or tryptophan, so it likely arises from a read error. It is unclear where the CDR3 begins or ends on the DNA, so no DNA is shown, and the CDR3 is as TCRdb lists it.

Rearrangement joined TRBV7-9 to TRBJ2-5; the D call of TRBD1 is as the table states it, not checked on the DNA. The source of this sequence is a woman in her late teens or twenties with Graves' hyperthyroidism. Sequencing was performed on peripheral blood or thyroid tissue (not recorded which). The CDR3 in this case is CASSPGPLNT.